This passage covers 24 T cell receptor beta chains from one sample sequenced in a study of long-term antiretroviral therapy in people with HIV. The assay used was immunoSEQ (version v3.0), run at survey level. Clones were read by immunoSEQ multiplex PCR, and TCRdb kept only the in-frame ones, dropping some. The data show 30,000 to 40,000 clones, around three quarters seen once. Here the sequenced sample was unsorted PBMCs, taken 2 years after starting antiretroviral therapy. Receptors were obtained from a woman aged 45-65 years with HIV.

This clone showed up just a few times. The chain is built from TRBV4-1 and TRBJ1-4; a weak D match, TRBD1 (5 bases). In germline, CDR1 is MGHRA, CDR2 YSYEKL. CDR3 length equals 16 residues. V dropped 1 base and J dropped 0 bases, with 9 bases sitting between them. DNA for the CDR3: TGCGCCAGCAGCCAAGGACAGAGCTCAACTAATGAAAAACTGTTTTTT. Residues: CASSQGQSSTNEKLFF.

J is TRBJ1-1 and V is TRBV7-8; D unclear. This CDR3 is 14 amino acids long. V was trimmed by 2 bases and J by 2 bases, leaving 9 bases between them. Per germline, CDR1 SGHVS and CDR2 FQNEAQ. The CDR3 here is CASSLSLQNTEAFF. The CDR3 nucleotides are TGTGCCAGCAGCTTAAGTCTGCAAAACACTGAAGCTTTCTTT.

This sequence joins TRBV5-1 and TRBJ1-1; weak D call: TRBD1 (6 bases). Trimming stripped 4 bases from V and 1 base from J, with 14 bases between. Germline V gene sequence: CDR1 SGHRS, CDR2 YFSETQ. The CDR3 totals 15 residues. CDR3 region: CASSPKETGNTEAFF. For the CDR3, the DNA is TGCGCCAGCAGCCCGAAGGAGACAGGGAACACTGAAGCTTTCTTT.

The genes are TRBV5-6 and TRBJ1-6; unclear D gene. This CDR3 region has 15 residues. V was trimmed by 4 bases and J by 0 bases, leaving 8 bases between them. Germline V gene data show CDR1 as SGHDT and CDR2 as YYEEEE. The CDR3 reads CASSPRRSYNSPLHF. CDR3 bases: TGTGCCAGCAGCCCTCGCCGCTCCTATAATTCACCCCTCCACTTT.

This clone was found a few times. The CDR3 here is CSVEDPAANYGYTF. In nucleotides, the CDR3 is TGCAGCGTTGAAGACCCCGCTGCTAACTATGGCTACACCTTC. The genes are TRBV29-1 and TRBJ1-2; D is uncertain. The CDR3 contains 14 residues. Trimming took off 0 bases at V and 0 bases at J, with 8 bases between the two ends. Per germline, CDR1 SQVTM and CDR2 ANQGSEA.

The chain links TRBV18 to TRBJ1-1; TRBD1 might be the D (5 bases). From germline, CDR1 is KGHSH and CDR2 LQKENI. V was trimmed by 6 bases and J by 1 base, leaving 9 bases between them. The CDR3 extends over 13 amino acids. For the CDR3, the DNA is TGTGCCAGCTCGGCCGACAGGAACACTGAAGCTTTCTTT. It encodes CASSADRNTEAFF.

The J gene is TRBJ2-5, the V gene TRBV5-1; no reliable D call. The germline V and J ends were trimmed by 0 bases and 5 bases, with 8 bases remaining between them. The germline gives CDR1 SGHRS, CDR2 YFSETQ. The CDR3 has 13 amino acids. CDR3 amino acids: CASSLVGGETQYF. The CDR3 bases are TGCGCCAGCAGCTTGGTGGGTGGGGAGACCCAGTACTTC.

The chain joins TRBV19 to TRBJ2-2, with no clear D. CDR3 size: 13 residues. The germline gives CDR1 LNHDA, CDR2 SQIVND (reference sequence). V was shortened by 5 bases and J by 7 bases, with 11 bases between the two germline ends. The CDR3 nucleotides read TGTGCCAGTAGTTCTTGGTCGGGCGGGGAGCTGTTTTTT. Its translation is CASSSWSGGELFF.

The gene calls are TRBV2 and TRBJ1-2, with D perhaps matching TRBD1 (6 bases). The CDR3 runs to 14 residues. Germline V lookup: CDR1 SNHLY, CDR2 FYNNEI. The V gene lost 4 bases and the J gene lost 6 bases, with 15 bases spanning the gap. The CDR3 here is CASSATQGFHGYTF. The CDR3 DNA is TGTGCCAGCAGTGCCACACAGGGTTTCCATGGCTACACCTTC.

The gene calls are TRBV7-2 and TRBJ2-4; D gene ambiguous. Per the germline V gene, CDR1 is SGHTA and CDR2 is FQGNSA. The ends were cut back, 5 bases at V and 6 bases at J, with 11 bases in the middle. The CDR3 is 13 amino acids. CDR3 nucleotides: TGTGCCAGCAGCCCCTATGGTGGAAACATTCAGTACTTC. Residues: CASSPYGGNIQYF.

This clone was recorded once. The CDR3: CASSFLGGGVIYGYTF. CDR3 nucleotides: TGTGCCAGCAGCTTCTTAGGCGGCGGAGTGATCTATGGCTACACCTTC. The chain carries TRBV13 and TRBJ1-2; D unresolved. The length of the CDR3 is 16 residues. The germline CDR1 and CDR2 sequences are PRHDT and FYEKMQ (reference sequence). V was cut by 3 bases and J by 4 bases, with 18 bases left in between. The full variable domain, completed using reference TRBV13 and TRBJ1-2, is AAGVIQSPRHLIKEKRETATLKCYPIPRHDTVYWYQQGPGQDPQFLISFYEKMQSDKGSIPDRFSAQQFSDYHSELNMSSLELGDSALYFCASSFLGGGVIYGYTFGSGTRLTVV.

V gene TRBV29-1 combines with J gene TRBJ2-1; 8 bases match TRBD2. There are 16 residues in the CDR3. The J segment lost 6 bases and the V segment lost 2 bases, leaving 12 bases of the junction unmatched. Per the germline V gene, CDR1 is SQVTM and CDR2 is ANQGSEA. For the CDR3, the DNA is TGCAGCGTTGAACCCATTTTTGGGCTAGCGGGCAATGAGCAGTTCTTC. This translates into CSVEPIFGLAGNEQFF.

The CDR3 reads CASSPEEGAWETQYF. Written as DNA, the CDR3 is TGTGCCAGCTCACCAGAGGAAGGGGCCTGGGAGACCCAGTACTTC. The chain combines TRBV18 with TRBJ2-5; D is possibly TRBD1 (5 bases). V lost 2 bases, J lost 5 bases, and 15 bases lay in between. Germline CDR1 is KGHSH and CDR2 is LQKENI. The CDR3 extends over 15 amino acids.

The J gene is TRBJ1-1, the V gene TRBV6-1; no clear D gene. The germline V gene encodes CDR1 MNHNS and CDR2 SASEGT. The CDR3 contains 15 residues. V was clipped by 0 bases and J by 1 base, with 9 bases between them. The CDR3 protein is CASSEALLQNTEAFF. The DNA for the CDR3 is TGTGCCAGCAGTGAAGCGCTTCTACAGAACACTGAAGCTTTCTTT.

The V and J genes are TRBV6-5 and TRBJ1-6; 7 bases fit TRBD1. Per germline, CDR1 MNHEY and CDR2 SVGAGI. Trimming at V came to 4 bases and at J to 5 bases, leaving 5 bases not matched to a gene. The CDR3 totals 15 residues. The CDR3 loop is CASSSWDSNNSPLHF. The CDR3 DNA follows: TGTGCCAGCAGTTCATGGGACAGCAATAATTCACCCCTCCACTTT.

This sequence joins TRBV19 and TRBJ2-1, with 7 bases aligning to TRBD1. Germline V gene sequence: CDR1 LNHDA, CDR2 SQIVND (reference sequence). There are 13 residues in the CDR3. Unmatched junction bases numbered 4, after V lost 10 bases and J lost 1 base. The CDR3 loop reads CATADRSYNEQFF. The CDR3 nucleotides read TGTGCCACCGCGGACAGGTCCTACAATGAGCAGTTCTTC.

V usage is TRBV2 and J usage is TRBJ1-2; D is uncertain. Germline loops: CDR1 SNHLY, CDR2 FYNNEI. V lost 8 bases, J lost 0 bases, and 7 bases lay in between. CDR3 size: 12 residues. The CDR3 loop reads CASAPPNYGYTF. As DNA, the CDR3 is TGTGCCAGCGCTCCTCCTAACTATGGCTACACCTTC. The complete variable domain, with remaining parts taken from reference TRBV2 and TRBJ1-2, reads EPEVTQTPSHQVTQMGQEVILRCVPISNHLYFYWYRQILGQKVEFLVSFYNNEISEKSEIFDDQFSVERPDGSNFTLKIRSTKLEDSAMYFCASAPPNYGYTFGSGTRLTVV.

The chain combines TRBV7-8 with TRBJ2-7; D ambiguous. V gave up 1 base and J gave up 2 bases, with 12 bases separating them. The V gene's germline CDR1 is SGHVS and CDR2 FQNEAQ. The CDR3 extends over 15 amino acids. The CDR3 reads CASSLVWANTYEQYF. The CDR3 DNA sequence: TGTGCCAGCAGCTTAGTCTGGGCGAACACCTACGAGCAGTACTTC.

The chain's CDR3 is CASSGQGRNTEAFF. The CDR3 DNA is TGTGCCAGCTCAGGACAGGGCCGGAACACTGAAGCTTTCTTT. The J gene is TRBJ1-1, the V gene TRBV18; TRBD1 aligns across 8 bases. V dropped 5 bases and J dropped 1; count of bases not matched to a gene: 3. CDR1 is KGHSH and CDR2 is LQKENI in the germline V gene. The CDR3 extends over 14 amino acids.

This chain uses TRBV12-5 with TRBJ1-6; no reliable D call. The ends were cut back, 6 bases at V and 11 bases at J, with 17 bases in the middle. CDR1 and CDR2 (germline): LGHNT, FRNRAP. The CDR3 loop spans 14 amino acids. CDR3 DNA: TGTGCTAGTGGCTCATGGGGTCCTGGGGCACCCCTCCACTTT. Translation gives CASGSWGPGAPLHF.

J is TRBJ2-7 and V is TRBV7-6; possibly TRBD1 for D (6 bases). The V end lost 4 bases, the J end lost 0 bases, and 10 bases lay between the germline ends. The CDR3 is 14 residues long. In germline, CDR1 is SGHVS, CDR2 FNYEAQ. The CDR3 coding sequence is TGTGCCAGCAGCTCGGAGACAGGCTCCTACGAGCAGTACTTC. It translates to CASSSETGSYEQYF.

The rearrangement joins TRBV4-1 to TRBJ2-2, with 10 bases lining up with TRBD2. CDR1 is MGHRA and CDR2 is YSYEKL in the germline V gene. Trimming took 0 bases from V and 6 from J; bases not matched to a gene: 7. This CDR3 contains 17 residues. The CDR3 DNA reads TGCGCCAGCAGCCAAGATATGAGCCTAGCGGGGGCCGGGGAGCTGTTTTTT. It is translated as CASSQDMSLAGAGELFF.

This clone came up a few times. The V and J genes are TRBV20-1 and TRBJ1-6; D is ambiguous. Germline loops: CDR1 DFQATT, CDR2 SNEGSKA (reference sequence). The CDR3 length is 11 residues. V lost 3 bases and J lost 9, with 6 bases in between. For the CDR3, the DNA is TGCAGTGCTAGTGGGCGTTCACCCCTCCACTTT. It encodes CSASGRSPLHF.

V is TRBV5-1 and J is TRBJ2-1; 7 bases are shared with TRBD2. Trimming at V came to 3 bases and at J to 0 bases, leaving 3 bases not matched to a gene. CDR1 is SGHRS and CDR2 is YFSETQ in the germline V gene. The CDR3 totals 15 residues. The CDR3 spells CASSSSGNSYNEQFF. The CDR3 nucleotides read TGCGCCAGCAGCTCTAGCGGCAACTCCTACAATGAGCAGTTCTTC.